This T cell receptor beta chain is from a study of cytomegalovirus exposure and HLA in healthy donors. The PCR contained 60 Vbeta and 13 Jbeta primers. Profiling relied on immunoSEQ multiplex PCR, and the TCRdb table lists in-frame clones only, not all of them. The sample has about 88,000 clones. Germline loops: CDR1 KGHSH, CDR2 LQKENI. Trimming left V 3 bases short and J 7 bases short, with 10 bases between. The CDR3 sequence is 14 residues long. The rearrangement uses TRBV18 and TRBJ1-6; D not certain. The sequenced sample consisted of PBMCs. The receptor comes from a girl aged 10-17 years in good health and CMV-seropositive. CDR3 coding DNA: TGTGCCAGCTCACCCGGGAAAGGGAATTCACCCCTCCACTTT. Its translation: CASSPGKGNSPLHF.